The rows below give T cell receptor beta chains drawn from one sample of a study of T cells expressing NK-cell markers. Reanalyzing the 5' RACE reads, TCRdb keeps one entry per CDR3 protein, without DNA. The sample table includes roughly 160,000 distinct CDR3 sequences. Input material: blood T cells: a sorted CD56 or NKG2C T cell subset, CD4+ or CD8+ T cells, or bulk PBMC T cells (not recorded which). All receptors derive from a man aged 18-70 years in good health. The CDR3 runs from the conserved cysteine through the conserved F or W.

>TRBJ2-1|13|TRBV4-2
CASSQGLGGAQFF
>TRBJ2-3|17|TRBV7-9
CASSGPRQGSSTDTQYF
>TRBJ1-6|15|TRBV28
CASQPDRDLNSPLHF
>TRBJ2-1|13|TRBV29-1
CSVERGGYNEQFF
>TRBJ2-7|15|TRBV28
CASTTPRRTHYEQYF
>TRBJ1-5|14|TRBV5-1
CASSLASGDQPQHF
>TRBJ2-3|16|TRBV5-1
CASSLYIAGSSDTQYF
>TRBJ2-5|15|TRBV28
CASSSRPTGFKTQYF
>TRBJ1-1|16|TRBV6-1
CASSSDDREILTEAFF
>TRBJ1-1|14|TRBV4-1
CASSQDSMNTEAFF
>TRBJ2-2|15|TRBV2
CASRADRDWTGELFF
>TRBJ2-7|13|TRBV27
CAAGQGGFGEQYF
>TRBJ2-7|13|TRBV11-2
CASTVGLTYEQYF
>TRBJ2-3|14|TRBV4-1
CASRDRLSTDTQYF
>TRBJ2-2|13|TRBV5-5
CASSTGVAGELFF
>TRBJ1-5|15|TRBV4-1
CASSRGGGSNQPQHF
>TRBJ2-1|14|TRBV7-9
CASSLDGSNNEQFF
>TRBJ2-6|16|TRBV6-5
CASSYTGESGANVLTF
>TRBJ2-6|17|TRBV5-1
CASSFVAGGAGSNVLTF
>TRBJ2-3|15|TRBV2
CASTLADLSTDTQYF
>TRBJ1-3|15|TRBV20-1
CRVLVRPSSGNTIYF
>TRBJ1-1|15|TRBV4-1
CASSPRDSENTEAFF
>TRBJ1-2|14|TRBV19
CASREGQGNYGYTF
>TRBJ2-1|16|TRBV6-2/TRBV6-3
CASSYNPYAGGDEQFF
>TRBJ1-6|14|TRBV27
CASRIVGFGSPLHF
>TRBJ1-1|15|TRBV15
CATSRKDSSNTEAFF
>TRBJ2-2|14|TRBV2
CASSEGRGLGELFF
>TRBJ2-7|15|TRBV5-1
CASSLGQGIGYEQYF
>TRBJ2-1|15|TRBV6-2/TRBV6-3
CASSIAGGSYNEQFF
>TRBJ2-5|15|TRBV12-3/TRBV12-4
CASTHEDRGQETQYF
>TRBJ2-3|15|TRBV2
CASSGTSAYTDTQYF
>TRBJ2-5|15|TRBV18
CASSEEPFVWETQYF
>TRBJ1-5|15|TRBV28
CASSSRDREGQPQHF
>TRBJ1-2|14|TRBV7-9
CASIGTGTGHGYTF
>TRBJ2-3|15|TRBV6-1
CASSGATSGTDTQYF
>TRBJ1-2|12|TRBV19
CASSNQGSGYTF
>TRBJ2-1|17|TRBV6-1
CASSGALEAGGYNEQFF